A single sample gave rise to the 9 T cell receptor beta chains below, sequenced in a study of blood T cell repertoires in COVID-19 (dated by TCRdb to the early 2020s). The library was produced with the immunoSEQ multiplex PCR assay. This immuneACCESS table, as held by TCRdb, lists in-frame sequences with V and J called but not all clones. Of the missing ones, under half trace to an unresolved V gene in checked studies; the others have no known cause. The sample yields roughly 100,000 clones; approximately 84% were counted once. The ten most abundant clones make up approximately 12% of the sample. The specimen was peripheral blood. The receptors stem from a human donor in a cohort sampled during active COVID-19.

The chain is built from TRBV7-2 and TRBJ2-7; TRBD1 matches 8 bases. Trimming cost V 2 bases and J 3 bases; bases outside gene matches: 6. Germline V gives CDR1 SGHTA, CDR2 FQGNSA. This CDR3 is built from 15 residues. CDR3 in amino acids: CASSLPGQGLYEQYF. The CDR3 DNA sequence: TGTGCCAGCAGCTTACCCGGACAGGGCCTCTACGAGCAGTACTTC.

Relative to its sample, this clone is medium-sized. Other DNA sequences in the same sample also yield this CDR3. This sequence joins TRBV10-2 and TRBJ1-4; D may be TRBD1 (5 bases). Germline assignment: CDR1 WSHSY and CDR2 SAAADI. V was cut by 7 bases and J by 4 bases, with 10 bases left in between. The CDR3 length is 13 residues. The CDR3: CASTGHLNEKLFF. The CDR3 DNA reads as TGCGCCAGCACTGGACATCTTAATGAAAAACTGTTTTTT.

A single count supports this clone. The chain employs TRBV7-8 and TRBJ2-7; possibly TRBD1 for D (5 bases). The ends were cut back, 2 bases at V and 2 bases at J, with 10 bases in the middle. The germline V gene encodes CDR1 SGHVS and CDR2 FQNEAQ. This CDR3 is 14 amino acids long. The CDR3 DNA follows: TGTGCCAGCAGCTTAAGGTCAGGGACCTACGAGCAGTACTTC. Translating gives CASSLRSGTYEQYF.

The CDR3 DNA is TGTGCCAGCAGTGGGGGGGGCCACAGCTCTGGGGCCAACGTCCTGACTTTC. Its translation: CASSGGGHSSGANVLTF. This chain uses TRBV27 with TRBJ2-6; tentative D call: TRBD2 (7 bases). The germline V gene has CDR1 MNHEY and CDR2 SMNVEV (reference sequence). The CDR3 runs 17 residues. V was shortened by 5 bases and J by 0 bases, with 14 bases between the two germline ends.

The chain links TRBV3-1 (or the pseudogene TRBV3-2) to TRBJ1-5, with D possibly being TRBD1 (5 bases). Germline CDR1 reads LGHDT; CDR2 reads YNNKEL (reference sequence). V lost 0 bases and J lost 9, with 12 bases in between. The CDR3 runs 14 residues. In DNA, the CDR3 is TGTGCCAGCAGCCAAGATAAGGGGTTGGGGCCCCAGCATTTT. Translation gives CASSQDKGLGPQHF.

The J gene is TRBJ1-1, the V gene TRBV3-1 (or the pseudogene TRBV3-2); no clear D. CDR1 is LGHDT and CDR2 is YNNKEL in the germline V gene (reference sequence). The CDR3 has 16 residues. Trimming took off 2 bases at V and 1 base at J, with 14 bases between the two ends. The CDR3 loop reads CASSQPQVSGNTEAFF. In DNA form, the CDR3 reads TGTGCCAGCAGCCAACCTCAGGTCTCCGGGAACACTGAAGCTTTCTTT.

As for this clone: Additional DNA sequences in this sample encode the identical CDR3. V and J are TRBV5-1 and TRBJ1-4, with D possibly TRBD1 on 5 matching bases. Germline V gene lookup returns CDR1 SGHRS and CDR2 YFSETQ. The CDR3 extends over 15 amino acids. V lost 0 bases and J lost 5, with 11 bases in between. In DNA form, the CDR3 reads TGCGCCAGCAGCTTGGGTGGGACTTCGAATGAAAAACTGTTTTTT. Encoded protein: CASSLGGTSNEKLFF.

The V and J genes are TRBV27 and TRBJ2-7; D is undetermined. The CDR3 totals 14 residues. Germline CDR1 is MNHEY and CDR2 is SMNVEV (reference sequence). V lost 5 bases and J 0 bases, leaving 11 bases between the germline ends. CDR3 in DNA: TGTGCCAGCAGTCCTCAACTACTCTCCTACGAGCAGTACTTC. Its protein product is CASSPQLLSYEQYF.

The chain recombines TRBV7-9 with TRBJ2-3; D possibly corresponds to TRBD2 (6 bases). The germline V and J ends were trimmed by 0 bases and 1 base, with 14 bases remaining between them. The CDR3 runs to 17 residues. The germline gives CDR1 SEHNR, CDR2 FQNEAQ (reference sequence). As DNA, the CDR3 is TGTGCCAGCAGCTTAGCGGGGCCGGCTAGCGGCACAGATACGCAGTATTTT. Amino acids: CASSLAGPASGTDTQYF.